Listed below are T cell receptor beta chains from one sample, sequenced in a study of blood T cell repertoires in COVID-19. The table came from immunoSEQ multiplex PCR; TCRdb's copy has only in-frame clones and leaves some out. The sample has 150,000 to 200,000 clones, under 85% seen once; the top ten hold around 6.1%. Sequenced sample: peripheral blood. Every receptor here comes from a woman aged 40 to 55 with acute or convalescent COVID-19. The CDR3 runs from the conserved cysteine through the conserved F or W. The order of the fields is J gene, V gene, CDR3 length, CDR3 protein.

TRBJ2-1 TRBV6-5 15 CASGGYGGWTDEQFF
TRBJ2-1 TRBV27 15 CASSLGYRGLNEQFF
TRBJ1-2 TRBV6-5 16 CASSYSPAPTNYGYTF
TRBJ2-2 TRBV27 14 CASSWASGTGELFF
TRBJ1-1 TRBV6-5 14 CASSPGGNRPEAFF
TRBJ1-4 TRBV28 16 CASSPQNRGTNEKLFF
TRBJ2-7 TRBV5-4 15 CASSKDRVSSYEQYF
TRBJ2-3 TRBV9 16 CASSSAPLAPSDTQYF
TRBJ1-5 TRBV3-1/TRBV3-2 15 CASSQDPGENQPQHF
TRBJ2-7 TRBV11-2 11 CASSLAYEQYF
TRBJ1-1 TRBV2 13 CASVMDMNTEAFF
TRBJ1-5 TRBV6-5 15 CASSRGTGSNQPQHF
TRBJ2-5 TRBV5-4 16 CASSLVAGGGQETQYF
TRBJ1-4 TRBV3-1/TRBV3-2 13 CASSQDSSGKLFF
TRBJ1-4 TRBV28 15 CASSSSQRFNEKLFF
TRBJ2-7 TRBV7-8 18 CASSRSGLAGVEPYEQYF
TRBJ1-5 TRBV27 16 CASSSLQGASNQPQHF
TRBJ2-7 TRBV21-1 15 CASRDSGTSVYEQYF
TRBJ1-2 TRBV3-1/TRBV3-2 14 CASRRGTGSDGYTF
TRBJ2-3 TRBV9 14 CASSPSGGTDTQYF
TRBJ2-3 TRBV5-5 17 CASSLGSGLAVTDTQYF
TRBJ1-6 TRBV30 14 CAWSVSQGASPLHF
TRBJ2-7 TRBV11-2 15 CASSLVLAGAGEQYF
TRBJ1-4 TRBV18 18 CASSPTGPRTVFNEKLFF
TRBJ2-2 TRBV6-5 15 CASSYSGGGAGELFF
TRBJ1-1 TRBV29-1 13 CSVPRWGRTEAFF
TRBJ1-1 TRBV6-5 13 CASSFGFLTEAFF
TRBJ2-7 TRBV19 15 CASSRSGTGYYEQYF
TRBJ1-5 TRBV19 18 CASSIEGGQAYSNQPQHF
TRBJ2-3 TRBV3-1/TRBV3-2 17 CASSQYYRGFGADTQYF
TRBJ2-3 TRBV24-1 15 CATSDLGSPTDTQYF
TRBJ1-4 TRBV2 15 CASSLRTGTNEKLFF
TRBJ2-7 TRBV6-5 13 CASSPGISYEQYF
TRBJ2-3 TRBV29-1 14 CSVVGQGEADTQYF
TRBJ2-1 TRBV7-2 10 CASSFSEQFF
TRBJ2-1 TRBV5-1 17 CASRTSGGPFLYNEQFF
TRBJ1-3 TRBV10-2 15 CASSGRGSSGNTIYF
TRBJ2-7 TRBV5-6 17 CASSSIRSGGIRDEQYF
TRBJ2-6 TRBV19 15 CASREAGSGANVLTF
TRBJ1-5 TRBV27 16 CASSLSGGGYRGPQHF
TRBJ1-1 TRBV28 13 CASSLEWNTEAFF
TRBJ1-4 TRBV27 14 CASSPQTGKEKLFF
TRBJ1-5 TRBV6-5 14 CASRVDWGDQPQHF
TRBJ2-3 TRBV12-3/TRBV12-4 13 CASRRQGSDTQYF
TRBJ2-5 TRBV14 14 CASSPRTGRETQYF
TRBJ2-3 TRBV7-2 15 CASSYSGRGTDTQYF
TRBJ2-7 TRBV7-7 15 CASSPHSGSNYEQYF
TRBJ1-2 TRBV4-2 16 CASSQDRGREGYGYTF